The clone carrying this T cell receptor beta chain was counted at least ten times. Its antigen remains unknown. This sample is part of a study of CD8 T cells in ankylosing spondylitis. Regarding the study as a whole: Both synovial fluid and blood in reactive arthritis had previously been reported to carry some motif variants. The disease-linked clones had a CD8+ phenotype and low blood frequencies.

CDR1 and CDR2 (germline): SGHDT, YYEEEE. The CDR3 spans 15 residues. With 1 base removed from V and 3 bases from J, the gap between germline ends came to 11 bases. Generation of TCR beta libraries employed quantitative 5'-RACE incorporating molecular barcodes. TCRdb passed the 5' RACE reads through MiXCR, listing each CDR3 protein once. The sample lists about 130,000 distinct CDR3 sequences; about 6.5% were seen once. The gene calls are TRBV5-6 and TRBJ2-1; a weak D match, TRBD2 (6 bases). The specimen was blood, either unsorted or a sorted T cell fraction (not recorded which). This sequence was found in a male donor with ankylosing spondylitis or in good health (not recorded which). The CDR3 loop is CASSLRGTFYNEQFF. Written as DNA, the CDR3 is TGTGCCAGCAGCTTGCGTGGGACTTTCTACAATGAGCAGTTCTTC.